This entry concerns a single TCR beta chain. Its antigen remains unidentified. Base qualities are not at hand, and no much larger clone is one base apart. Single viable CD3+CD4+CD8-CD45RO+ cells were sorted as memory CD4+ T cells on a FACSAria II. CMV serostatus was assessed using a Roche Elecsys assay, by which serum IgG against CMV pp150, pp28, p38 and p52 was detected. After the samples were thawed, total CD4+ T cells were enriched through positive selection using CD4 magnetic microbeads. Samples originated from another study that specifically interrogated the CD4+ T cell memory repertoire. Peripheral blood mononuclear cells were isolated and cryopreserved according to standard operating procedures, and serum was kept at -80 degrees C. CD3-PerCP (BW264/56), CD4-APC (RPA-T4), CD45RO-PE (UCHT1) and CD8-Pacific Orange (3B5) antibodies were used for staining, and non-viable cells were excluded with Sytox blue.

Genomic DNA was extracted from sorted cells with the Quick-DNA Microprep Kit. TCRbeta DNA was amplified with the immunoSEQ hsTCRbeta kit following the manufacturer's protocol. TCRbeta libraries were sequenced on an Illumina MiSeq instrument. On the study's bioinformatics: Following removal of out-of-frame sequences, around 2.4 million distinct TCRbeta sequences were retained, with an average of about 70,000 per individual. Two values were used to score each individual: the count of some 150 previously reported CMV-associated TCRbeta sequences and the total count of productive distinct TCRbeta sequences. A beta-binomial model was reimplemented in Python, and scikit-learn random forests with default parameters were trained on data from the US cohort. Classifier performance on the Belgian cohort was summarized as median AUC with percentile confidence intervals calculated over 10,000 bootstrap iterations. What TCRdb holds here is the immuneACCESS table cut down to in-frame rearrangements. Part of the clones is not present; checked against another copy, under half of the missing clones reflect an unresolved V gene, and the others are unexplained. From that table come the V and J calls and clone size; the DNA was used to work out D and trimming. A total of 55,000 to 80,000 clones appear in this sample, about 75% of them only once. Around 4.3% of the sample is held by the ten biggest clonotypes.

V is pared back by 1 base and J by 9 bases, with 10 bases lying between the germline termini. From cysteine to phenylalanine, the CDR3 is 13 amino acids long. Only the CDR3 region is kept as DNA, spanning 39 bases read in frame from base 1. The germline V gene (reference sequence) yields LNHDA for CDR1 and SQIVND for CDR2. The sample belongs to a study of memory CD4+ T cells and cytomegalovirus serostatus (dated by TCRdb to the late 2010s). Some background on the complete study: A total of 35 or so healthy Belgian adults, of whom 9 were CMV seropositive and 24 were CMV seronegative, were included in the cohort. The study sequenced CD4+ memory TCRbeta repertoires of a Belgian cohort with known cytomegalovirus serostatus to replicate a published TCR-based CMV serostatus classifier.

Study-wide conclusions, independent of this receptor: Of more than 150 previously reported CMV-associated TCRbeta sequences, around 70 appeared in the CD4+ memory repertoires, each in one to five individuals. On the Belgian cohort, the classifier based on the original framework reached a median bootstrapped AUC of nearly 0.96, with a 95% CI of 0.76-1.00. Unlike the original study, which covered naive and memory CD4+ and CD8+ populations, the Belgian study sequenced only CD4+CD45RO+ memory cells. For predicting CMV serostatus, the median bootstrapped AUC was about 0.94 using the original framework and roughly 0.91 using a US-trained random forest. Results were interpreted as suggesting that the CMV-associated TCR signature is largely present in the CD4+ memory repertoire.

The sample taken for sequencing was memory CD4+ T cells from blood. The sequence was obtained from an adult in good health and CMV-seropositive. The sequence joins TRBV19 to TRBJ2-1; a tentative D call is TRBD1 (5 bases match). The nucleotides are TGTGCCAGTAGTATAGGCGGAAGGGGTGAGCAGTTCTTC. This gives the protein CASSIGGRGEQFF. Outside the CDR3, residues come from the reference TRBV19 and TRBJ2-1 proteins, so the full variable domain is: DGGITQSPKYLFRKEGQNVTLSCEQNLNHDAMYWYRQDPGQGLRLIYYSQIVNDFQKGDIAEGYSVSREKKESFPLTVTSAQKNPTAFYLCASSIGGRGEQFFGPGTRLTVL.